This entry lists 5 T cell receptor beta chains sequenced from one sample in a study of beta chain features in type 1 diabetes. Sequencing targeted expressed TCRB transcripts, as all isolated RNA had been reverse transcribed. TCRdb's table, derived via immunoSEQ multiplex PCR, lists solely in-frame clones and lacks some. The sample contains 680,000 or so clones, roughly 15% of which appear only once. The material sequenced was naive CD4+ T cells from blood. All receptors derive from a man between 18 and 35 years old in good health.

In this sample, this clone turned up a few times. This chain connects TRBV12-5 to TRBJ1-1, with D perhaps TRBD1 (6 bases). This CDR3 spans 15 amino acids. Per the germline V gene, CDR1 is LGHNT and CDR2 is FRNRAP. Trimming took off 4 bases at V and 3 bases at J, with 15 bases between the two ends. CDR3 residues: CASGSPRGGDTEAFF. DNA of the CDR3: TGTGCTAGTGGTTCGCCCAGGGGAGGGGACACTGAAGCTTTCTTT. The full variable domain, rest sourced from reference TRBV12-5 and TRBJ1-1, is DARVTQTPRHKVTEMGQEVTMRCQPILGHNTVFWYRQTMMQGLELLAYFRNRAPLDDSGMPKDRFSAEMPDATLATLKIQPSEPRDSAVYFCASGSPRGGDTEAFFGQGTRLTVV.

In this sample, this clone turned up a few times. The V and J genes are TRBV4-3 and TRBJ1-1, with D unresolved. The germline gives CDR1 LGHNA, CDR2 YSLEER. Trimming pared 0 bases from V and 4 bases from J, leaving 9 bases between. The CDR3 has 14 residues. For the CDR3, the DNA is TGCGCCAGCAGCCAAGATCCGCGCGGCACTGAAGCTTTCTTT. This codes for CASSQDPRGTEAFF.

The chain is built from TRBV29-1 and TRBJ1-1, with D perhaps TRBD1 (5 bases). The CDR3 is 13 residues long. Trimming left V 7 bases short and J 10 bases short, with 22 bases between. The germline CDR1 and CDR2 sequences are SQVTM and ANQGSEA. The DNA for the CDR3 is TGCAGCGCCACGACAGTAAAGACGGGGGGAGCTTTCTTT. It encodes CSATTVKTGGAFF.

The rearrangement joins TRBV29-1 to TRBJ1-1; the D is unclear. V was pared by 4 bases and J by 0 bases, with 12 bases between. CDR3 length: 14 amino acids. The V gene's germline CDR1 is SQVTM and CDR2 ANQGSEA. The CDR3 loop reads CSVGRNPVNTEAFF. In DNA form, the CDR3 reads TGCAGCGTTGGCCGCAACCCAGTGAACACTGAAGCTTTCTTT.

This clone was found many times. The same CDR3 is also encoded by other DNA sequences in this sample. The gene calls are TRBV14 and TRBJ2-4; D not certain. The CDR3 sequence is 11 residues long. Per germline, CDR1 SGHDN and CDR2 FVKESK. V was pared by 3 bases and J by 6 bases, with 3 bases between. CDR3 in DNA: TGTGCCAGCAGCCATCGAAACATTCAGTACTTC. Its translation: CASSHRNIQYF.